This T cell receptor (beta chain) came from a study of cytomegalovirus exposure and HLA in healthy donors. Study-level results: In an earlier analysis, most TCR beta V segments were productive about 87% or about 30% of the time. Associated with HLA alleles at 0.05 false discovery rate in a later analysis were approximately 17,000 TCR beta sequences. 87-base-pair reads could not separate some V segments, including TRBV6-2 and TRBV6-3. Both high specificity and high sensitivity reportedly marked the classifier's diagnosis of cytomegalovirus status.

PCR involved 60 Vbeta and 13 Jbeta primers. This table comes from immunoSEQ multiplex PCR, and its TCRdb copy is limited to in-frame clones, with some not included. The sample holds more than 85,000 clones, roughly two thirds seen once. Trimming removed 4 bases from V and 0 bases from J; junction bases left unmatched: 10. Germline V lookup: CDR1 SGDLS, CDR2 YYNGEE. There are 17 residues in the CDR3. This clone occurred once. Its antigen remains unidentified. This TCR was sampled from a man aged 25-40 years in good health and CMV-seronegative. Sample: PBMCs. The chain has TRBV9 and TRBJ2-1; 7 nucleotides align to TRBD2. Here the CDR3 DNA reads TGTGCCAGCAGCCCCCAATACAGCGGGAACTCCTACAATGAGCAGTTCTTC. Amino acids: CASSPQYSGNSYNEQFF.